This T cell receptor (beta chain) was identified during a study of regulatory T cells in long-lasting Graves disease. V shed 1 base and J shed 7 bases, with 5 bases lying between them. The CDR3 contains 11 residues. Germline V lookup: CDR1 MNHEY, CDR2 SVGAGI. Regarding time point: newly diagnosed GD, antithyroid drugs for less than 3 months. Scientists built the TCR library using RNA that was extracted from PBMCs. Building of the TCR beta libraries involved iRepertoire HTBI primers and Arm-PCR of CDR3 regions. TCRdb processed the multiplex PCR reads anew with MiXCR; each CDR3 protein has one entry. The sample includes hundreds of thousands of distinct CDR3 sequences, 15% to 20% of them seen just once. This sample was shared with a second study, whose subject was T cells in Graves' hyperthyroidism and ophthalmopathy. That study adds: Patients aged 18 to 65 had newly diagnosed hyperthyroidism that had lasted under 2 months.

The sequencing used peripheral blood mononuclear cells (PBMCs), collected at new diagnosis, from a patient treated with antithyroid drugs. This chain joins TRBV6-5 and TRBJ2-7; D ambiguous. This TCR was recovered from a woman in her 30s with Graves disease. This CDR3 reads CASSYFTEQYF. CDR3 coding DNA: TGTGCCAGCAGTTACTTCACTGAGCAGTACTTC.